This T cell receptor beta chain derives from a study of glioma-infiltrating T cells after dendritic cell vaccination. Looking at the study overall: Autologous tumor lysate-pulsed dendritic cell vaccination was given between about 2003 and 2012.

In germline, CDR1 is SGHNT, CDR2 YYREEE (reference sequence). The CDR3 spans 16 residues. V lost 1 base and J 3 bases, leaving 13 bases between the germline ends. Amplification used 60 V beta primers and 13 J beta primers. Profiling relied on immunoSEQ multiplex PCR, and the TCRdb table lists in-frame clones only, not all of them. The table records 85,000 to 110,000 clones, 80% to 90% of them present only once. Only patients with spare fresh-frozen tumor and over two years of follow-up were included. The clonotype comes from a human donor with glioblastoma. The chain uses TRBV5-4 and TRBJ1-4, with D uncertain. The sample was blood, taken before dendritic cell vaccination. This chain's CDR3 is CASSLNVLGANEKLFF. The CDR3 DNA reads TGTGCCAGCAGCTTGAATGTTCTCGGGGCTAATGAAAAACTGTTTTTT.